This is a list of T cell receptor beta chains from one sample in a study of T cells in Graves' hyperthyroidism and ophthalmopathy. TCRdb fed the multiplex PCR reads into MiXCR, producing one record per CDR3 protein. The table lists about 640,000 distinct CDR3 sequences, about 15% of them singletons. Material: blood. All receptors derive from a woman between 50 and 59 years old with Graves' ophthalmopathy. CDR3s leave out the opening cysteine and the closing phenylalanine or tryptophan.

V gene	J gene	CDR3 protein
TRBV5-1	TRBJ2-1	ASSLGRRGLVNEQF
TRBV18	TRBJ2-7	ASSLFGTSVSYEQY
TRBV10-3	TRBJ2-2	ATQTSLTGELF
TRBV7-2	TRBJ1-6	ASSRGRGDEDNSPLH
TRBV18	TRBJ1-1	ASSPDRGTEAF
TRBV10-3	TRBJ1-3	AISYDNSGNTIY
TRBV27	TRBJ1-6	ASSPRDREGSPLH
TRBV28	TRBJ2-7	ASSSEEGGAYEQY
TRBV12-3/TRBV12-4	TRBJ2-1	ASRQQTSDGYNEQF
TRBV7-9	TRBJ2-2	ASSQSGTGFVGELF